This T cell receptor (beta chain) was recorded in a study of blood T cell repertoires in COVID-19. Study-wide context: Material from acute and convalescent COVID-19 was sourced from the United States, Italy and Spain. The cDNA or gDNA used as material had been derived from T cells, B-cell-depleted T cells, or PBMCs.

CDR1 is LNHDA and CDR2 is SQIVND in the germline V gene (reference sequence). V was pared by 8 bases and J by 3 bases, with 12 bases of the junction left unmatched. The CDR3 has 15 residues. In the original workflow: The authors estimated nucleated cell counts from reference gene primer amplification. Profiling relied on immunoSEQ multiplex PCR, and the TCRdb table lists in-frame clones only, not all of them. That table furnishes V, J and clone size, whereas the DNA furnished D and trimming. Of nearly 95,000 clones detected, approximately 89% appear once; the ten largest clones hold approximately 7.4%.

The J gene is TRBJ2-7, the V gene TRBV19, with TRBD1 identical over 8 bases. The sequence was collected from a human donor with acute or convalescent COVID-19. The donor label of this sample is uncertain. The specimen was peripheral blood. The CDR3 here is CASSSDRAPNYEQYF. DNA of the CDR3: TGTGCCAGTTCTTCGGACAGGGCACCCAACTACGAGCAGTACTTC.